The TCR beta chain under discussion was sequenced for a study of cytomegalovirus exposure and HLA in healthy donors. Overall study results and limits: Later examination showed HLA-associated TCR beta chains had greater clonal expansion than equally common others.

Primers: 60 Vbeta forward and 13 Jbeta reverse. The data were produced by immunoSEQ multiplex PCR, yet TCRdb's version contains in-frame clones alone and is incomplete. The sample lists just over 150,000 clones; approximately 72% were seen once. There are 13 residues in the CDR3. Trimming pared 3 bases from V and 1 base from J, leaving 8 bases between. CDR1 is SGDLS and CDR2 is YYNGEE in the germline V gene. Concerning this clone itself: What it recognizes is unknown.

The receptor comes from a man between 40 and 49 years old in good health and CMV-seropositive. The sequencing sample was made of PBMCs. V usage is TRBV9 and J usage is TRBJ2-7, with unresolved D. CDR3 nucleotide sequence: TGTGCCAGCAGCGGCGATGAGTCCTACGAGCAGTACTTC. Translated, it gives CASSGDESYEQYF.